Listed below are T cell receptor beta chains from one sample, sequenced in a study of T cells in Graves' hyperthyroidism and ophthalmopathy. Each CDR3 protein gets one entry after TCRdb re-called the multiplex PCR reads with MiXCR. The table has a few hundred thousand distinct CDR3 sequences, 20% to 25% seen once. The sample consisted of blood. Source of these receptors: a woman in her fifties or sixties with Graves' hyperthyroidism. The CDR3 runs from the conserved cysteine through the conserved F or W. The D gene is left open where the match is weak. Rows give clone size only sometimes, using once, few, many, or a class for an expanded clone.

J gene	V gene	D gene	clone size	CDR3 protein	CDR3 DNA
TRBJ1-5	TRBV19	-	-	CASSKAGGRNNQPQHF	TGTGCCAGTAGCAAGGCGGGGGGGCGAAACAATCAGCCCCAGCATTTT
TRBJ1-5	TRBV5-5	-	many	CASRSGLDSNQPQHF	TGTGCCAGCAGGTCGGGACTTGACAGCAATCAGCCCCAGCATTTT
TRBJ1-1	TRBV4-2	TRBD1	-	CASSHTAGGTEAFF	TGTGCCAGCAGCCACACAGCAGGGGGAACTGAAGCTTTCTTT
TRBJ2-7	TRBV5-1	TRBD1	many	CASSKDRGEDEQYF	TGCGCCAGCAGCAAAGACAGGGGAGAGGACGAGCAGTACTTC
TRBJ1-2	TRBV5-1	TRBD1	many	CASSLPGQENYGYTF	TGCGCCAGCAGCTTACCGGGACAGGAGAACTATGGCTACACCTTC
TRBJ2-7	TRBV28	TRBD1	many	CASSLGQGLDEQYF	TGTGCCAGCAGTTTGGGACAGGGGCTGGACGAGCAGTACTTC
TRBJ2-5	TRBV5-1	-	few	CASSLESSEETQYF	TGCGCCAGCAGCTTGGAATCCAGCGAGGAGACCCAGTACTTC
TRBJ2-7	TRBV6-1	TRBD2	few	CASSQTSGSSEQYF	TGTGCCAGCAGTCAGACTAGCGGGAGTAGTGAGCAGTACTTC
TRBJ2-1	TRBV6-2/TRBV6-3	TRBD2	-	CASTRWGLAGGEQFF	TGTGCCAGCACTAGGTGGGGACTAGCGGGAGGTGAGCAGTTCTTC
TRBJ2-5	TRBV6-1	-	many	CAITAGSETQYF	TGTGCCATAACGGCAGGGAGCGAGACCCAGTACTTC
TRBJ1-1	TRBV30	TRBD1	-	CAWTRTGTGDEAFF	TGTGCCTGGACTAGGACAGGGACGGGGGATGAAGCTTTCTTT
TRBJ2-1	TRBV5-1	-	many	CASSRDLSSYNEQFF	TGCGCCAGCAGCCGAGACCTTAGCTCCTACAATGAGCAGTTCTTC
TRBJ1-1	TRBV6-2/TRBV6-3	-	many	CASSYSAGISEAFF	TGTGCCAGCAGTTACTCGGCTGGAATTTCTGAAGCTTTCTTT
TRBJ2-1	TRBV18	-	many	CASSPSASSYNEQFF	TGTGCCAGCTCTCCTAGCGCGAGCTCCTACAATGAGCAGTTCTTC
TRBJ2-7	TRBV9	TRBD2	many	CASSVASGGYEQYF	TGTGCCAGCAGCGTCGCTAGCGGGGGTTACGAGCAGTACTTC
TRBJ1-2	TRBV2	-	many	CASSPGSSNYGYTF	TGTGCCAGCAGTCCAGGGTCGTCTAACTATGGCTACACCTTC
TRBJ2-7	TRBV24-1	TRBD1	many	CATSDSGTGKYEQYF	TGTGCCACCAGTGACTCCGGGACAGGGAAATACGAGCAGTACTTC
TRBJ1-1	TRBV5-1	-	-	CASSLGTSEAFF	TGCGCCAGCAGCTTGGGGACCAGTGAAGCTTTCTTT
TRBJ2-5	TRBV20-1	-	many	CSARDLVEETQYF	TGCAGTGCTAGAGATTTGGTGGAAGAGACCCAGTACTTC
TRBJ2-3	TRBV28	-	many	CASSFGTRGYIDTQYF	TGTGCCAGCAGTTTTGGAACTAGGGGGTACATAGATACGCAGTATTTT
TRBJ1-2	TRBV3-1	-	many	CASSQERPPNYYGYTF	TGTGCCAGCAGCCAAGAAAGGCCTCCAAACTACTATGGCTACACCTTC
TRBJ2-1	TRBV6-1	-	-	CASSLLAELASEQFF	TGTGCCAGCAGCCTATTAGCGGAGCTGGCATCTGAGCAGTTCTTC
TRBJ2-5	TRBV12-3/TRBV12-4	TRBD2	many	CASSPRSLAGGEETQYF	TGTGCCAGCAGTCCGAGGTCACTAGCGGGGGGGGAAGAGACCCAGTACTTC
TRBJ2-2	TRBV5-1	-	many	CASNLVQDGELFF	TGCGCCAGCAACTTGGTACAGGACGGGGAGCTGTTTTTT
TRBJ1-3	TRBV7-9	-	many	CASSLVPATIYF	TGTGCCAGCAGCTTAGTGCCAGCCACCATATATTTT
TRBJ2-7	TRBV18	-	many	CASSPRGTSYEQYF	TGTGCCAGCTCACCCCGCGGGACCTCCTACGAGCAGTACTTC
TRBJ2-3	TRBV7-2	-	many	CASSADSLTSTDTQYF	TGTGCCAGCAGTGCAGACTCCCTCACTAGCACAGATACGCAGTATTTT
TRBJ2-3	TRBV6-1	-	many	CASSDVPSSTDTQYF	TGTGCCAGCAGTGACGTCCCTTCTAGCACAGATACGCAGTATTTT
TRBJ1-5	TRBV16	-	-	CASSLTSHQPQHF	TGTGCCAGCAGCCTTACCTCGCATCAGCCCCAGCATTTT
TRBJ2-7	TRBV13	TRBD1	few	CASSSLTTGQGIFEQYF	TGTGCCAGCAGCTCCCTTACTACGGGACAGGGTATATTCGAGCAGTACTTC
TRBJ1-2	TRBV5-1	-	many	CASSLGANYGYTF	TGTGCCAGCAGTTTAGGAGCTAACTATGGCTACACCTTC
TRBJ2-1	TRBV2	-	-	CASDLSGSYNEQFF	TGTGCCAGCGACCTTAGCGGCTCCTACAATGAGCAGTTCTTC
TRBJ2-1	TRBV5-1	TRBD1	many	CASSRRPGGGNEQFF	TGCGCCAGCAGCCGGCGCCCAGGGGGTGGGAATGAGCAGTTCTTC
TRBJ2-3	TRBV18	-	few	CASSPWGSTDTQYF	TGTGCCAGCTCACCTTGGGGAAGCACAGATACGCAGTATTTT
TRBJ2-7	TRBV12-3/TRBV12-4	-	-	CASSIRDGGYEQYF	TGTGCCAGCAGCATTCGGGACGGGGGATACGAGCAGTACTTC
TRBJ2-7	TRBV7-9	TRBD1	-	CASSLLGQGATREQYF	TGTGCCAGCAGCTTACTGGGACAGGGGGCAACTCGTGAGCAGTACTTC